These 26 T cell receptor beta chains came from one sample sequenced in a study of blood T cell repertoires in COVID-19. Assay: immunoSEQ multiplex PCR; the TCRdb copy retains only in-frame clones and omits some. The sample carries about 130,000 clones, 84% recorded once. Material: peripheral blood. These receptors were collected from a human donor in a cohort sampled during active COVID-19.

V gene TRBV12-3 or TRBV12-4 combines with J gene TRBJ2-7, with D possibly being TRBD2 (6 bases). Trimming removed 6 bases from V and 3 bases from J, with 9 bases in between. The CDR3 extends over 12 amino acids. The CDR3 DNA reads TGTGCCAGCAGCCACGGGGGCTACGAGCAGTACGTC. Its protein is CASSHGGYEQYV.

This chain uses TRBV7-3 with TRBJ2-1, with D maybe TRBD2 (6 bases). This CDR3 is 16 amino acids long. Germline V CDR1 and CDR2: SGHTA, FQGTGA. Trimming removed 1 base from V and 0 bases from J, with 10 bases in between. CDR3 nucleotides: TGTGCCAGCAGCTTAAGACAGCGGGCCTCCTACAATGAGCAGTTCTTC. Translated: CASSLRQRASYNEQFF.

The chain has TRBV6-6 and TRBJ1-3; D not certain. CDR3 length: 12 amino acids. The V end lost 8 bases, the J end lost 3 bases, and 8 bases lay between the germline ends. CDR1 and CDR2 from the germline V gene are MNHNY and SVGAGI (reference sequence). The CDR3 sequence is CASSPLGNTIYF. As DNA, the CDR3 is TGTGCCAGCTCCCCCCTTGGAAACACCATATATTTT.

This chain uses TRBV12-3 or TRBV12-4 with TRBJ1-5; no clear D. The CDR3 covers 12 residues. The V end was cut by 8 bases, the J end by 0 bases, with 5 bases between. The CDR3 sequence: CASRYSNQPQHF. DNA for the CDR3: TGTGCCAGCCGCTATAGCAATCAGCCCCAGCATTTT.

The chain is built from TRBV21-1 and TRBJ2-7; the table's D gene call, TRBD1, was not cross checked with the DNA. TRBV21-1 is a pseudogene locus. This CDR3 contains 13 residues. The CDR3 nucleotides read TGTGCCAGCAGCAAATGGTCAGGAAGGGAGCAGTACTTC. This codes for CASSKWSGREQYF.

This chain joins TRBV9 and TRBJ2-1, with TRBD2 identical over 9 bases. The CDR3 loop spans 15 amino acids. Germline-derived CDR1 and CDR2 are SGDLS and YYNGEE. After removal of 0 bases from V and 6 bases from J, the junction contained 4 bases not matched to a gene. The CDR3 DNA reads TGTGCCAGCAGCGTAGGCGGGAGGGACGGCAATGAGCAGTTCTTC. Its translation: CASSVGGRDGNEQFF.

This chain connects TRBV28 to TRBJ1-1; possible D gene TRBD1, 6 bases. The CDR3 is 16 amino acids. From germline, CDR1 is MDHEN and CDR2 SYDVKM. The ends were cut back, 6 bases at V and 3 bases at J, with 20 bases in the middle. The CDR3 DNA is TGTGCCAGCAGAAAAGGGGGGGGCGCAGGGGACACTGAAGCTTTCTTT. Its protein is CASRKGGGAGDTEAFF.

This chain connects TRBV6-1 to TRBJ2-5; TRBD1 aligns across 11 bases. CDR3 length: 15 amino acids. Germline V lookup: CDR1 MNHNS, CDR2 SASEGT. V lost 2 bases, J lost 6 bases, and 5 bases stayed unmatched. In DNA, the CDR3 is TGTGCCAGCAGTGAAATGGGGACAGGGGGACAGACCCAGTACTTC. It yields the protein CASSEMGTGGQTQYF.

The chain combines TRBV18 with TRBJ2-7; D uncertain. Trimming cost V 2 bases and J 0 bases, with 11 bases left between them. CDR1 is KGHSH, CDR2 LQKENI, per germline. The length of the CDR3 is 15 residues. CDR3 sequence: CASSPGSSSSYEQYV. For the CDR3, the DNA is TGTGCCAGCTCACCAGGCAGCTCTAGCTCCTACGAGCAGTACGTC.

The CDR3 sequence: CASSVRGLGTNEKLFF. The CDR3 coding sequence is TGTGCCAGCAGTGTGCGGGGCCTGGGAACTAATGAAAAACTGTTTTTT. The V and J genes are TRBV6-1 and TRBJ1-4; D possibly corresponds to TRBD1 (5 bases). V lost 4 bases to trimming and J lost 1 base, with 13 bases between them. This CDR3 has 16 amino acids. CDR1 is MNHNS, CDR2 SASEGT, per germline.

This sequence joins TRBV19 and TRBJ1-2, with 8 nucleotides matching TRBD1. Germline V gives CDR1 LNHDA, CDR2 SQIVND (reference sequence). There are 14 residues in the CDR3. Losses at the gene ends were 6 bases for V and 6 bases for J; bases not matched to a gene: 9. DNA of the CDR3: TGTGCCAGTAGCACCGGACAGGGAAGGGATGGCTACACCTTC. Amino acids: CASSTGQGRDGYTF.

J is TRBJ2-7 and V is TRBV2; unclear D gene. The CDR3 has 13 amino acids. Germline CDR1 and CDR2: SNHLY and FYNNEI. Trimming left V 4 bases short and J 4 bases short, with 11 bases between. CDR3 loop: CASSGSPLYEQYV. The DNA of the CDR3 is TGTGCCAGCAGTGGGTCCCCCCTATACGAGCAGTACGTC.

The chain joins TRBV19 to TRBJ2-5; 8 bases align to TRBD1. The CDR3 is made up of 13 amino acids. The junction had 2 bases not matched to a gene; V was cut back by 6 bases and J by 2 bases. From germline, CDR1 is LNHDA and CDR2 SQIVND (reference sequence). The CDR3 region is CASRNRGQETQYF. The CDR3 DNA is TGTGCCAGTAGAAACAGGGGGCAAGAGACCCAGTACTTC. Looking up the rest from reference TRBV19 and TRBJ2-5 gives the full variable domain: DGGITQSPKYLFRKEGQNVTLSCEQNLNHDAMYWYRQDPGQGLRLIYYSQIVNDFQKGDIAEGYSVSREKKESFPLTVTSAQKNPTAFYLCASRNRGQETQYFGPGTRLLVL.

The chain recombines TRBV15 with TRBJ2-3, with 7 bases fitting TRBD2. With V trimmed by 0 bases and J by 12 bases, 6 bases remained unmatched. Germline V CDR1 and CDR2: LNHNV, YYDKDF (reference sequence). The CDR3 length is 13 residues. CDR3 sequence (DNA): TGTGCCACCAGCAGAGATAATGAGCGGGATCAGTATTTT. Protein sequence: CATSRDNERDQYF.

V is TRBV9 and J is TRBJ2-1, with 12 bases matching TRBD1. Germline V gene lookup returns CDR1 SGDLS and CDR2 YYNGEE. The V gene end was trimmed by 0 bases and the J gene end by 6 bases; junction bases not matched to a gene: 1. This CDR3 is built from 15 residues. The CDR3 is CASSVVGQGANEQFF. The CDR3 coding sequence is TGTGCCAGCAGCGTAGTGGGACAGGGGGCCAATGAGCAGTTCTTC.

Details on this clone: A junction end diverges from the germline sequence, so it may reflect a read error. The V gene is TRBV7-7, the J gene TRBJ2-1, with 8 bases fitting TRBD2. The CDR3 runs to 14 residues. The germline gives CDR1 SSHAT, CDR2 FNYEAQ (reference sequence). CDR3 residues: CASSLVAGRDEQFF. In nucleotides, the CDR3 is TGTGCTAGCAGCTTAGTAGCGGGGAGGGATGAGCAGTTCTTC. Filled out from reference TRBV7-7 and TRBJ2-1, the complete variable domain reads GAGVSQSPRYKVTKRGQDVTLRCDPISSHATLYWYQQALGQGPEFLTYFNYEAQPDKSGLPSDRFSAERPEGSISTLTIQRTEQRDSAMYRCASSLVAGRDEQFFGPGTRLTVL.

The table lists this clone with a count of one. V is TRBV28 and J is TRBJ2-7; 7 bases are shared with TRBD1. J lost 6 bases, V lost 6 bases, and 14 bases had no gene match. Germline assignment: CDR1 MDHEN and CDR2 SYDVKM. There are 15 residues in the CDR3. The CDR3 is CASSLRQGTPFEQYV. CDR3 nucleotide sequence: TGTGCCAGCAGCCTCCGACAGGGAACCCCCTTCGAGCAGTACGTC.

Concerning this clone itself: A read error may explain this, as a much larger clone is one base away. The rearrangement joins TRBV2 to TRBJ1-1; unclear D gene. The germline V and J ends were trimmed by 1 base and 0 bases, with 15 bases remaining between them. Germline CDR1 is SNHLY and CDR2 is FYNNEI. This CDR3 has 17 residues. CDR3 DNA: TGTGCCAGCAGTGAAGAGAGACAATCTGTGATGAACACTGAAGCTTTCTTT. Its protein is CASSEERQSVMNTEAFF.

The genes are TRBV2 and TRBJ1-1; TRBD1 might be the D (6 bases). The CDR3 is 16 amino acids. V was clipped by 8 bases and J by 2 bases, with 21 bases between them. CDR1 SNHLY and CDR2 FYNNEI come from the germline V gene. The chain's CDR3 is CASYNLGQLDNTEAFF. CDR3 nucleotide sequence: TGTGCCAGCTACAACCTAGGACAGTTGGACAACACTGAAGCTTTCTTT.

The chain links TRBV28 to TRBJ1-6, with 9 positions matching TRBD1. V lost 9 bases, J lost 7 bases, and 7 bases stayed unmatched. Germline CDR1 reads MDHEN; CDR2 reads SYDVKM. This CDR3 comprises 14 residues. The CDR3 spells CASTGQGRNSPLHF. As DNA, the CDR3 is TGTGCCAGTACCGGACAGGGGAGAAATTCACCCCTCCACTTT. Full variable domain (rest looked up from reference TRBV28 and TRBJ1-6): DVKVTQSSRYLVKRTGEKVFLECVQDMDHENMFWYRQDPGLGLRLIYFSYDVKMKEKGDIPEGYSVSREKKERFSLILESASTNQTSMYLCASTGQGRNSPLHFGNGTRLTVT.

The rearrangement joins TRBV5-4 to TRBJ2-3, with D possibly TRBD2 on 6 matching bases. The ends were cut back, 0 bases at V and 3 bases at J, with 11 bases in the middle. The CDR3 is 15 amino acids. Germline V CDR1 and CDR2: SGHNT, YYREEE (reference sequence). CDR3 nucleotide sequence: TGTGCCAGCAGCTTGGGTCCGGGGGAAACAGATACGCAGTATTTT. Translating gives CASSLGPGETDTQYF. The full variable domain, completed using reference TRBV5-4 and TRBJ2-3, is ETGVTQSPTHLIKTRGQQVTLRCSSQSGHNTVSWYQQALGQGPQFIFQYYREEENGRGNFPPRFSGLQFPNYSSELNVNALELDDSALYLCASSLGPGETDTQYFGPGTRLTVL.

The chain recombines TRBV2 with TRBJ2-1; the D gene is possibly TRBD2 (6 bases). Between the trimmed V and J ends, which lost 6 bases and 4 bases, there was a span of 10 bases. Germline V gives CDR1 SNHLY, CDR2 FYNNEI. There are 13 residues in the CDR3. CDR3 coding DNA: TGTGCCAGCAGCGTCGGGAGTTACAATGAGCAGTTCTTC. Protein sequence: CASSVGSYNEQFF.

The rearrangement links TRBV2 to TRBJ1-2, with no clear D. The CDR3 extends over 13 amino acids. Germline assignment: CDR1 SNHLY and CDR2 FYNNEI. V lost 5 bases, J lost 2 bases, and 9 bases lay in between. The CDR3 region is CASSWTGNYGYTF. The CDR3 bases are TGTGCCAGCAGTTGGACGGGGAACTATGGCTACACCTTC.

This chain uses TRBV15 with TRBJ2-7; the D gene is possibly TRBD1 (6 bases). Germline lookup yields CDR1 LNHNV and CDR2 YYDKDF (reference sequence). The CDR3 has 14 amino acids. The ends were cut back, 4 bases at V and 9 bases at J, with 19 bases in the middle. The CDR3 sequence: CATSMGDIVRRQYF. Written as DNA, the CDR3 is TGTGCCACCAGCATGGGGGACATCGTTCGAAGGCAGTACTTC.

The rearrangement uses TRBV7-2 and TRBJ1-4; TRBD1 is a possible D gene (5 bases). The CDR3 runs to 15 residues. Germline lookup yields CDR1 SGHTA and CDR2 FQGNSA. Between the trimmed V and J ends, which lost 1 base and 7 bases, there was a span of 13 bases. The CDR3, as DNA: TGTGCCAGCAGCTTAGACGCAGACGGGGGTGAAAAACTGTTTTTT. Encoded protein: CASSLDADGGEKLFF.

This clone turned up a few times. This chain links TRBV29-1 with TRBJ1-2; D is perhaps TRBD1 (6 bases). The CDR3 is 12 residues long. V shed 5 bases and J shed 6 bases, with 13 bases lying between them. The V gene's germline CDR1 is SQVTM and CDR2 ANQGSEA. CDR3 sequence reads: CSVLQGLDGYTF. The CDR3 region has the DNA TGCAGCGTTTTACAGGGTCTGGATGGCTACACCTTC.